Shown below are 31 T cell receptor beta chains from a single sample sequenced in a study of blood T cells in healthy people across ages. A sample-barcoded 5' primer and a J-beta primer mix were used in a second PCR of roughly 6 to 11 cycles. TCRdb used MiXCR to reprocess the 5' RACE reads, holding one entry per CDR3 protein. The sample holds approximately 780,000 distinct CDR3 sequences, around 24% seen once. The sample also formed part of further work on T cells of mothers and their children.

Sequenced input: blood. These receptors all stem from a boy aged 5-17 years in good health.

The table lists this clonotype with a few counts. This may arise from a read error, as a much more abundant clone is one base away. This CDR3 is missing its conserved last phenylalanine or tryptophan, likely due to a read error. The chain is built from TRBV7-3 and TRBJ2-6, with D unclear. This CDR3 is 15 amino acids long. The germline gives CDR1 SGHTA, CDR2 FQGTGA. V dropped 6 bases and J dropped 0 bases, with 9 bases sitting between them. The CDR3, as DNA: TGTGCCAGCAGTTTAGGCCTCTCTGGGGCCAACGTCCTGACTCTC. Residues: CASSLGLSGANVLTL.

This clonotype was seen ten or more times. CDR3 sequence (DNA): TGCGCCAGCAGACCTGGCCGCGAGCCGTCAGAGACCCAGTACTTC. Encoded protein: CASRPGREPSETQYF. The J gene is TRBJ2-5, the V gene TRBV10-1; D not certain. The CDR3 runs to 15 residues. With 6 bases removed from V and 4 bases from J, the gap between germline ends came to 18 bases. From germline, CDR1 is WNHNN and CDR2 SYGVQD (reference sequence).

In its sample, this clonotype was seen a few times. The chain uses TRBV29-1 and TRBJ2-7, with D possibly being TRBD1 or TRBD2 (5 bases each). Germline CDR1 and CDR2: SQVTM and ANQGSEA. Trimming cost V 0 bases and J 3 bases, with 15 bases left between them. This CDR3 is 15 amino acids long. CDR3 in amino acids: CSVEDRGSSGYEQYF. The DNA for the CDR3 is TGCAGCGTTGAAGATCGGGGCTCAAGTGGCTACGAGCAGTACTTC.

Only a few counts were recorded for this clonotype. The V call is TRBV10-3, the J call TRBJ2-3, with D perhaps given as TRBD1 or TRBD2 (5 bases each). V was cut by 3 bases and J by 7 bases, with 8 bases left in between. Germline CDR1 ENHRY, CDR2 SYGVKD. The CDR3 is 12 residues long. The chain's CDR3 is CAISDREYTQYF. The CDR3 region has the DNA TGTGCCATCAGTGACAGGGAGTATACGCAGTATTTT.

This clonotype was counted a few times. In DNA, the CDR3 is TGTGCCAGCAGTTTCCGCGACGGTGGCTACACCTTC. Translating it yields CASSFRDGGYTF. The chain links TRBV28 to TRBJ1-2, with no clear D. Trimming cost V 3 bases and J 7 bases, with 9 bases left between them. This CDR3 spans 12 amino acids. From germline, CDR1 is MDHEN and CDR2 SYDVKM.

The sample holds a few counts of this clonotype. This chain uses TRBV5-5 with TRBJ1-4; D ambiguous. V lost 3 bases, J lost 2 bases, and 11 bases lay in between. CDR1 and CDR2 (germline): SGHKS, YYEKEE (reference sequence). The CDR3 runs 15 residues. Here the CDR3 reads CASSSPGNTNEKLFF. In DNA, the CDR3 is TGTGCCAGCAGCTCCCCGGGGAATACTAATGAAAAACTGTTTTTT.

This chain links TRBV7-3 with TRBJ2-1; no reliable D call. Trimming cost V 5 bases and J 8 bases, with 19 bases left between them. CDR3 size: 15 residues. CDR1 is SGHTA and CDR2 is FQGTGA in the germline V gene. CDR3 amino acids: CASSPGPLEMDEQFF. For the CDR3, the DNA is TGTGCCAGCAGCCCCGGTCCTTTAGAGATGGATGAGCAGTTCTTC.

This rearrangement joins TRBV20-1 to TRBJ2-3; D perhaps matches TRBD1 (5 bases). The CDR3 covers 13 residues. Germline values: CDR1 DFQATT, CDR2 SNEGSKA (reference sequence). The ends were cut back, 4 bases at V and 2 bases at J, with 10 bases in the middle. Written as DNA, the CDR3 is TGCAGTGCTAAGCCAGGGAACACAGATACGCAGTATTTT. Translated, it gives CSAKPGNTDTQYF.

Written as DNA, the CDR3 is TGTGCCAGCAGCCGACAGGCCCTCTACACAGATACGCAGTATTTT. Its protein product is CASSRQALYTDTQYF. V usage is TRBV5-5 and J usage is TRBJ2-3; a possible D gene is TRBD1 (6 bases). Germline V CDR1 and CDR2: SGHKS, YYEKEE (reference sequence). V was cut by 4 bases and J by 2 bases, with 14 bases left in between. The CDR3 runs 15 residues.

This clonotype was recorded many times. This rearrangement joins TRBV20-1 to TRBJ2-5; D is perhaps TRBD1 (6 bases). CDR1 is DFQATT and CDR2 is SNEGSKA in the germline V gene (reference sequence). The length of the CDR3 is 12 residues. The CDR3 coding sequence is TGCAGCGCTCGGGACACCCAAGAGACCCAGTACTTC. Translating gives CSARDTQETQYF.

Details on this clonotype: The germline gene is not matched at one end of the junction; a read error may be the cause. The chain is built from TRBV12-3 or TRBV12-4 and TRBJ1-4, with D maybe TRBD1 (5 bases). The CDR3 is made up of 14 amino acids. CDR3 region: CDSSLQGSGEKLFF. The CDR3 DNA follows: TGTGACAGCAGTCTCCAGGGTTCGGGTGAAAAACTGTTTTTT.

This sequence joins TRBV5-1 and TRBJ1-6; D possibly corresponds to TRBD1 (5 bases). The V end lost 0 bases, the J end lost 7 bases, and 8 bases lay between the germline ends. This CDR3 comprises 14 residues. Germline V CDR1 and CDR2: SGHRS, YFSETQ. This CDR3 reads CASSLGGSNSPLHF. The CDR3 nucleotides are TGCGCCAGCAGCTTGGGGGGGAGCAATTCACCCCTCCACTTT.

This clonotype was observed at least ten times. The rearrangement links TRBV29-1 to TRBJ2-7, with a possible D match to TRBD2 (6 bases). The CDR3 is made up of 15 amino acids. Germline loops: CDR1 SQVTM, CDR2 ANQGSEA. With 0 bases removed from V and 0 bases from J, the gap between germline ends came to 12 bases. In DNA form, the CDR3 reads TGCAGCGTTGAAGATGCCGGGGGTTCCTCCTACGAGCAGTACTTC. As protein: CSVEDAGGSSYEQYF.

The J gene is TRBJ1-1, the V gene TRBV11-2; D may be TRBD1 (5 bases). CDR3 length equals 15 residues. The V end was cut by 4 bases, the J end by 10 bases, with 22 bases between. Looked up from germline, CDR1 is SGHAT and CDR2 is FQNNGV. The CDR3 loop is CASSSRASGILTAFF. The CDR3 DNA reads TGTGCCAGCAGCTCTAGGGCGTCAGGGATCTTAACAGCTTTCTTT.

V and J are TRBV20-1 and TRBJ2-5; unclear D gene. The DNA end is a closer match to TRBJ2-7, so the J assignment may be wrong. Germline V gives CDR1 DFQATT, CDR2 SNEGSKA (reference sequence). The CDR3 sequence is 15 residues long. CDR3 amino acids: CSAEPYPTGLYEQYF. Written as DNA, the CDR3 is TGCAGTGCCGAACCATACCCGACCGGCCTCTACGAGCAGTACTTC.

This clonotype was seen repeatedly, ten times or more. One junction end disagrees with the germline gene, perhaps due to a read error. The CDR3 DNA is TGTGCTAGCAGGAAACTAGCGGGGGCCGCAGAGACCCAGTACTTC. Its protein product is CASRKLAGAAETQYF. The chain couples TRBV7-7 to TRBJ2-5, with TRBD2 matching 11 bases. This CDR3 is built from 15 residues. CDR1 is SSHAT and CDR2 is FNYEAQ in the germline V gene (reference sequence).

This clonotype was recorded a few times. This chain joins TRBV27 and TRBJ1-5, with 10 bases identical to TRBD1. CDR1 and CDR2 (germline): MNHEY, SMNVEV (reference sequence). J lost 6 bases, V lost 4 bases, and 6 bases had no gene match. The CDR3 is 15 amino acids. CDR3 sequence (DNA): TGTGCCAGCAGTTCCGGGGACAGGGGAATTCAGCCCCAGCATTTT. It codes for CASSSGDRGIQPQHF.

The chain carries TRBV10-1 and TRBJ2-5; D is unclear. Trimming took off 1 base at V and 4 bases at J, with 7 bases between the two ends. The length of the CDR3 is 13 residues. Germline V gives CDR1 WNHNN, CDR2 SYGVQD (reference sequence). The DNA for the CDR3 is TGCGCCAGCAGTGAGTTGATATCAGAGACCCAGTACTTC. Protein product: CASSELISETQYF.

The chain links TRBV12-3 or TRBV12-4 to TRBJ2-3; 7 nucleotides agree with TRBD1. The CDR3 length is 14 residues. V dropped 4 bases and J dropped 0; count of bases not matched to a gene: 1. The CDR3 sequence: CASSSTGSTDTQYF. CDR3 bases: TGTGCCAGCAGTTCGACAGGGAGCACAGATACGCAGTATTTT.

The table lists this clonotype with many counts. The chain is built from TRBV21-1 and TRBJ1-2. TRBV21-1 represents a pseudogene. The CDR3 loop spans 16 amino acids. The CDR3 is CASSKAKGRWNYGYTF. CDR3 nucleotides: TGTGCCAGCAGCAAAGCTAAGGGTAGATGGAACTATGGCTACACCTTC.

This clonotype was detected many times. This chain joins TRBV7-6 and TRBJ1-5, with 9 bases fitting TRBD1. The germline V gene encodes CDR1 SGHVS and CDR2 FNYEAQ. The CDR3 is made up of 15 amino acids. Germline trimming cut 5 bases from V and 4 bases from J; bases unmatched to any gene: 6. CDR3 DNA sequence: TGTGCCAGCAGCCCCTCCGGGACAGGGAATCAGCCCCAGCATTTT. This sequence encodes CASSPSGTGNQPQHF.

This clonotype was observed a few times. V usage is TRBV3-1 and J usage is TRBJ2-3, with TRBD2 identical over 9 bases. Trimming took 5 bases from V and 3 from J; bases not matched to a gene: 3. Looked up from germline, CDR1 is LGHDT and CDR2 is YNNKEL (reference sequence). The CDR3 sequence is 14 residues long. This CDR3 reads CASSKSGGTDTQYF. The CDR3 DNA follows: TGTGCCAGCAGCAAAAGCGGGGGGACAGATACGCAGTATTTT.

The sample holds a few counts of this clonotype. This sequence joins TRBV14 and TRBJ2-5; D is undetermined. Germline CDR1 reads SGHDN; CDR2 reads FVKESK. V shed 0 bases and J shed 7 bases, with 12 bases lying between them. The CDR3 is 14 residues long. Here the CDR3 reads CASSQDSGSRTQYF. The CDR3 nucleotides read TGTGCCAGCAGCCAAGATTCGGGCAGTCGGACCCAGTACTTC. The whole variable domain, filled in from reference TRBV14 and TRBJ2-5, reads EAGVTQFPSHSVIEKGQTVTLRCDPISGHDNLYWYRRVMGKEIKFLLHFVKESKQDESGMPNNRFLAERTGGTYSTLKVQPAELEDSGVYFCASSQDSGSRTQYFGPGTRLLVL.

This rearrangement joins TRBV6-6 to TRBJ2-1; D is unclear. The V gene lost 11 bases and the J gene lost 5 bases, with 13 bases spanning the gap. The CDR3 contains 12 residues. Germline values: CDR1 MNHNY, CDR2 SVGAGI (reference sequence). DNA of the CDR3: TGTGCCTCCAGTCAACCCGACAATGAGCAGTTCTTC. Its translation is CASSQPDNEQFF.

This clonotype turned up a few times. The rearrangement uses TRBV27 and TRBJ2-1; D is undetermined. The V end was cut by 10 bases, the J end by 2 bases, with 15 bases between. Germline V gene lookup returns CDR1 MNHEY and CDR2 SMNVEV (reference sequence). The CDR3 contains 14 residues. In nucleotides, the CDR3 is TGTGCCACCTCAGCAAGGGTTACCTACAATGAGCAGTTCTTC. It translates to CATSARVTYNEQFF.

The V call is TRBV9, the J call TRBJ1-2; D is uncertain. This CDR3 has 14 residues. V was trimmed by 3 bases and J by 3 bases, leaving 12 bases between them. CDR1 is SGDLS and CDR2 is YYNGEE in the germline V gene. Written as DNA, the CDR3 is TGTGCCAGCAGCGATGGAACCGCGGACTATGGCTACACCTTC. Its translation: CASSDGTADYGYTF.

The CDR3 reads CASSLRASGSVKQSGANVLTF. The CDR3 coding sequence is TGTGCCAGCAGCTTAAGGGCTAGCGGGTCGGTTAAGCAGTCTGGGGCCAACGTCCTGACTTTC. The chain is built from TRBV7-6 and TRBJ2-6; 8 nucleotides agree with TRBD2. CDR1 and CDR2 from the germline V gene are SGHVS and FNYEAQ. V lost 2 bases, J lost 1 base, and 16 bases stayed unmatched. The CDR3 sequence is 21 residues long.

This clonotype was recorded a few times. CDR3 DNA sequence: TGTGCCAGCGTGGGTGATCCCCCCTACTACGAGCAGTACTTC. Translated, it gives CASVGDPPYYEQYF. The genes are TRBV5-4 and TRBJ2-7; D ambiguous. The germline gives CDR1 SGHNT, CDR2 YYREEE (reference sequence). The CDR3 has 14 residues. V lost 7 bases and J 3 bases, leaving 17 bases between the germline ends.

This clonotype has more than one count but fewer than ten. The chain recombines TRBV6-5 with TRBJ1-2; D may be TRBD1 (6 bases). V lost 5 bases and J 6 bases, leaving 13 bases between the germline ends. The CDR3 is 13 residues long. CDR1 and CDR2 from the germline V gene are MNHEY and SVGAGI. The CDR3 nucleotides are TGTGCCAGCAGTACCGGACAGCATCATGGCTACACCTTC. It encodes CASSTGQHHGYTF.

This clonotype came up once. This sequence joins TRBV5-6 and TRBJ1-3; D uncertain. CDR1 and CDR2 from the germline V gene are SGHDT and YYEEEE. The CDR3 sequence is 12 residues long. Trimming removed 6 bases from V and 1 base from J, with 5 bases in between. The CDR3 here is CASTGSGNTIYF. DNA of the CDR3: TGTGCCAGCACTGGGTCTGGAAACACCATATATTTT.

The V gene is TRBV20-1, the J gene TRBJ2-7; no clear D. Deletions cut 0 bases from V and 7 bases from J, with 10 bases between. The CDR3 is 12 amino acids. CDR1 DFQATT and CDR2 SNEGSKA come from the germline V gene (reference sequence). The DNA for the CDR3 is TGCAGTGCTAGAGAGGGATTTGGGGAGCAGTACTTC. This sequence encodes CSAREGFGEQYF.